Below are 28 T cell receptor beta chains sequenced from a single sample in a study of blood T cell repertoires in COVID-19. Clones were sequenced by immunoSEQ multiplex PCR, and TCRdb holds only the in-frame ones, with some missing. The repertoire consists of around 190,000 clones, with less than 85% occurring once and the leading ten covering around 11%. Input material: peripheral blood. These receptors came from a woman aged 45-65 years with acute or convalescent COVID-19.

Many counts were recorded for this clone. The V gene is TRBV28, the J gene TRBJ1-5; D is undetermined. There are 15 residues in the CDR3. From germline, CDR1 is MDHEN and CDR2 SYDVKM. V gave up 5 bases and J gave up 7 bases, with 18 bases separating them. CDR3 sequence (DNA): TGTGCCAGCAGTACCTACTCCCGACTTCGCCAGCCCCAGCATTTT. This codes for CASSTYSRLRQPQHF.

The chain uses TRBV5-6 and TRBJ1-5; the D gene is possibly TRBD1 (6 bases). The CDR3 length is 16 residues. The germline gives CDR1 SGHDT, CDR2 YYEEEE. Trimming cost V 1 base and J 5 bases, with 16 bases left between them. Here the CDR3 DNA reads TGTGCCAGCAGCTTGTGGGGGGGGGCCGTGTATCAGCCCCAGCATTTT. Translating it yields CASSLWGGAVYQPQHF.

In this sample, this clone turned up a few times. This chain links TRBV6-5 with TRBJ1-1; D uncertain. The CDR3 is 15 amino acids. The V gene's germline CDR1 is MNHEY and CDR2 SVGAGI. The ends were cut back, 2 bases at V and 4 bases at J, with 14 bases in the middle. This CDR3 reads CASSYANLPGTEAFF. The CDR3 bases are TGTGCCAGCAGTTACGCCAACCTTCCGGGCACTGAAGCTTTCTTT.

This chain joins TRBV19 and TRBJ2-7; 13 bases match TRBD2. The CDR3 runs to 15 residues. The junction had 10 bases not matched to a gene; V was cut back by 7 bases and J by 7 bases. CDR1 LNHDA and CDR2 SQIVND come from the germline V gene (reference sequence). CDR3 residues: CASTSTSGGLREQYF. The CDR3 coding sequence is TGTGCCAGTACCTCGACTAGCGGGGGGCTACGGGAGCAGTACTTC.

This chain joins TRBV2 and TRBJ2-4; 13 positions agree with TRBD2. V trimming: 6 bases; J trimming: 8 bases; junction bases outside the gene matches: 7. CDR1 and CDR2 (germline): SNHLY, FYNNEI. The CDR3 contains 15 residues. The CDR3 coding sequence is TGTGCCAGCAGGACCGGGACTAGCGGGAAGGACATTCAGTACTTC. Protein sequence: CASRTGTSGKDIQYF.

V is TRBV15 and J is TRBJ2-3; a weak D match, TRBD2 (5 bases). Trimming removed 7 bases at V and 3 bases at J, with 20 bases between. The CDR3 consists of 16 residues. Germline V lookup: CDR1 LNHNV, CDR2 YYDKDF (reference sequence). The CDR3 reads CATTLRVRSGTDTQYF. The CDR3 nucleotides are TGTGCCACCACCTTGAGGGTACGGAGCGGAACAGATACGCAGTATTTT.

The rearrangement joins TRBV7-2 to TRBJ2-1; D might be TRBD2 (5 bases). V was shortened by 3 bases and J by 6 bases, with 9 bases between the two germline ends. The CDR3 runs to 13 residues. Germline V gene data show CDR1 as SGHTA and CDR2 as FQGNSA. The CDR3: CASSFLATNEQFF. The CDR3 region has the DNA TGTGCCAGCAGCTTCCTAGCAACCAATGAGCAGTTCTTC.

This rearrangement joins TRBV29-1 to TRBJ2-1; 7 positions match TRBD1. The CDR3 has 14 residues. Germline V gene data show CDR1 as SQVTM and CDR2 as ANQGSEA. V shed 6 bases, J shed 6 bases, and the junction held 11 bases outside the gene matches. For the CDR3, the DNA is TGCAGCGTCCAGGGGGAATTACGATCCAATGAGCAGTTCTTC. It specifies CSVQGELRSNEQFF.

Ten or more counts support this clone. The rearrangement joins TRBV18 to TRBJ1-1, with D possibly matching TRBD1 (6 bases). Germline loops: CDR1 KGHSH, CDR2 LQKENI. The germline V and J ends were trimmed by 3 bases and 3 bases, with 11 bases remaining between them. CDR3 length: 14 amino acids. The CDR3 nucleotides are TGTGCCAGCTCACCGAGGGGGGGGGACACTGAAGCTTTCTTT. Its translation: CASSPRGGDTEAFF.

CDR3 sequence (DNA): TGTGCCAGCAGCCAAGATGTCGCGGGGGGACACTCCTACAATGAGCAGTTCTTC. Residues: CASSQDVAGGHSYNEQFF. The V and J genes are TRBV4-2 and TRBJ2-1, with TRBD2 matching over 8 bases. CDR1 is LGHNA, CDR2 YNFKEQ, per germline. The CDR3 is 18 amino acids. With 0 bases clipped from V and 0 bases from J, the junction kept 7 bases outside the gene matches.

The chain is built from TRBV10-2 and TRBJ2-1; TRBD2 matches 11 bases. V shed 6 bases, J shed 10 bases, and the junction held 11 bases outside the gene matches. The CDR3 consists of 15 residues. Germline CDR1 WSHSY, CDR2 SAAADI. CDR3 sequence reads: CASRATSGTYVEQFF. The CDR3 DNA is TGCGCCAGCAGGGCGACTAGCGGGACTTATGTAGAGCAGTTCTTC.

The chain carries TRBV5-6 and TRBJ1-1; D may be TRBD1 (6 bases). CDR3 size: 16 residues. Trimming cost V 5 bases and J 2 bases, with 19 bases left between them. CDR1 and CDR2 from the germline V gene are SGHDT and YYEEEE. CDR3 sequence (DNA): TGTGCCAGCAGGACCGGGCAGGGGAAGTTCAACACTGAAGCTTTCTTT. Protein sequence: CASRTGQGKFNTEAFF.

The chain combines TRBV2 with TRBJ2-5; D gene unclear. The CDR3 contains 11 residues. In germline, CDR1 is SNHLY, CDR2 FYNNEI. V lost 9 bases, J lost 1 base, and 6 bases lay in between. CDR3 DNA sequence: TGTGCCAGAACTGTCCAAGAGACCCAGTACTTC. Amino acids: CARTVQETQYF. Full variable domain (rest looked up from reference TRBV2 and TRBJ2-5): EPEVTQTPSHQVTQMGQEVILRCVPISNHLYFYWYRQILGQKVEFLVSFYNNEISEKSEIFDDQFSVERPDGSNFTLKIRSTKLEDSAMYFCARTVQETQYFGPGTRLLVL.

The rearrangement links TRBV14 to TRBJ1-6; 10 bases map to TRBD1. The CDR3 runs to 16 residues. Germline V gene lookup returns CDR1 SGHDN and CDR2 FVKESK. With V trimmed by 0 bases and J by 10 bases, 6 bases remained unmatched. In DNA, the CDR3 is TGTGCCAGCAGCCAAGAACGACAGGGGGCATTCTCACCCCTCCACTTT. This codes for CASSQERQGAFSPLHF.

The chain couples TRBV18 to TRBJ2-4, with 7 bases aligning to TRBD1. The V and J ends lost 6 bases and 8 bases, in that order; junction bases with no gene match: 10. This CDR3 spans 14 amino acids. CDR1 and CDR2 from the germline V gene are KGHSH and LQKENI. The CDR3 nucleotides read TGTGCCAGCTCTTCGACAGGGATGAAGGACATTCAGTACTTC. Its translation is CASSSTGMKDIQYF.

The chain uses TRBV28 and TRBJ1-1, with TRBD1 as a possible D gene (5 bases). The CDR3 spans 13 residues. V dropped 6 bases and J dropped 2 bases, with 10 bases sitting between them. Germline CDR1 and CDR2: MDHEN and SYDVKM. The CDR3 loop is CASRVTVNTEAFF. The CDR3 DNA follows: TGTGCCAGCAGAGTGACAGTTAACACTGAAGCTTTCTTT.

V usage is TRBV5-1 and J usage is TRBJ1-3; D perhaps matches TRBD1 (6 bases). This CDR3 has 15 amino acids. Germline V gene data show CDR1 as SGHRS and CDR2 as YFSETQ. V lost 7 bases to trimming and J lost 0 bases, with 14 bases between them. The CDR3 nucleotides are TGCGCCAGCCGAGAGGACAGCCACTCTGGAAACACCATATATTTT. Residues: CASREDSHSGNTIYF.

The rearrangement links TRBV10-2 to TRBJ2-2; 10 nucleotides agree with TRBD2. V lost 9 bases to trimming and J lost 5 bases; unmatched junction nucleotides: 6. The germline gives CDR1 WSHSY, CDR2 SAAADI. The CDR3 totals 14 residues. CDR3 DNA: TGCGCCAGTCCTAGCGGGAGAGGGACCGGGGAGCTGTTTTTT. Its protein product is CASPSGRGTGELFF.

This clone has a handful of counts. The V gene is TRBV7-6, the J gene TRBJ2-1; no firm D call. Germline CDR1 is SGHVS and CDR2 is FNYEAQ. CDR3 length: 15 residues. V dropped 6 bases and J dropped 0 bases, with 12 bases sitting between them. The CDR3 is CASRITAGSYNEQFF. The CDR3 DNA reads TGTGCCAGCAGAATAACTGCCGGCTCCTACAATGAGCAGTTCTTC. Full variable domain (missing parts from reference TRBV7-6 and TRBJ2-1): GAGVSQSPRYKVTKRGQDVALRCDPISGHVSLYWYRQALGQGPEFLTYFNYEAQQDKSGLPNDRFSAERPEGSISTLTIQRTEQRDSAMYRCASRITAGSYNEQFFGPGTRLTVL.

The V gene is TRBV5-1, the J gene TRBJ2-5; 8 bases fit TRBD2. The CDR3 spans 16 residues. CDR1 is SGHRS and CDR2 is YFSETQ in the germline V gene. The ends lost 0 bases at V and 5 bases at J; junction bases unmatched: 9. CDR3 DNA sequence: TGCGCCAGCAGCTTGGCCTTCGGGGGGGCCTGGGAGACCCAGTACTTC. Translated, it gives CASSLAFGGAWETQYF. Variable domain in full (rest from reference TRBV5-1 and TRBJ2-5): KAGVTQTPRYLIKTRGQQVTLSCSPISGHRSVSWYQQTPGQGLQFLFEYFSETQRNKGNFPGRFSGRQFSNSRSEMNVSTLELGDSALYLCASSLAFGGAWETQYFGPGTRLLVL.

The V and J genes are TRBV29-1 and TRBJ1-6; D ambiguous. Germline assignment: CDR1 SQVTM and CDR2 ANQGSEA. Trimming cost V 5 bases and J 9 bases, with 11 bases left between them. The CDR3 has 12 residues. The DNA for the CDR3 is TGCAGCGTTACCGACTTCTGTTCACCCCTCCACTTT. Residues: CSVTDFCSPLHF.

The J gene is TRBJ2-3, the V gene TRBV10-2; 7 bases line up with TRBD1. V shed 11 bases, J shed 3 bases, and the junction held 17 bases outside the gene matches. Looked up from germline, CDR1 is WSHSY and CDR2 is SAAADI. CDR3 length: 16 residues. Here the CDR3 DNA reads TGCGCCTCCAAATCAAGACAGGGCAGAGGAACAGATACGCAGTATTTT. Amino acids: CASKSRQGRGTDTQYF.

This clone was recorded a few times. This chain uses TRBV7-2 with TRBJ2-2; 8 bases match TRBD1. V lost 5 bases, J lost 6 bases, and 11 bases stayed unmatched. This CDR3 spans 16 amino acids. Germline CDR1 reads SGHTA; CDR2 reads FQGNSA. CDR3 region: CASSIQGANMAGELFF. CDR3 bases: TGTGCCAGCAGCATCCAGGGGGCAAATATGGCCGGGGAGCTGTTTTTT. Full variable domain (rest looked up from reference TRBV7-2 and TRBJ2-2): GAGVSQSPSNKVTEKGKDVELRCDPISGHTALYWYRQSLGQGLEFLIYFQGNSAPDKSGLPSDRFSAERTGGSVSTLTIQRTQQEDSAVYLCASSIQGANMAGELFFGEGSRLTVL.

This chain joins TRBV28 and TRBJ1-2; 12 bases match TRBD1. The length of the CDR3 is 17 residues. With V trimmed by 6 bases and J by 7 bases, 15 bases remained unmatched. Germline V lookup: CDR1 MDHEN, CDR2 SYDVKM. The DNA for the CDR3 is TGTGCCAGCAGCTCTCCGGGACAGGGGGCTCCTGCTGGTGGCTACACCTTC. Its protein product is CASSSPGQGAPAGGYTF.

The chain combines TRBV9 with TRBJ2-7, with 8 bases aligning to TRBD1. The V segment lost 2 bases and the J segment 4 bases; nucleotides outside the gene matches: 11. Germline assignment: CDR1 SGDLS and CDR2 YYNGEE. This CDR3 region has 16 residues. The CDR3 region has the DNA TGTGCCAGCAGCGTCGACGGACAGGGATCGGCTTACGAGCAGTACTTC. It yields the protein CASSVDGQGSAYEQYF. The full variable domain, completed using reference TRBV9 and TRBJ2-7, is DSGVTQTPKHLITATGQRVTLRCSPRSGDLSVYWYQQSLDQGLQFLIQYYNGEERAKGNILERFSAQQFPDLHSELNLSSLELGDSALYFCASSVDGQGSAYEQYFGPGTRLTVT.

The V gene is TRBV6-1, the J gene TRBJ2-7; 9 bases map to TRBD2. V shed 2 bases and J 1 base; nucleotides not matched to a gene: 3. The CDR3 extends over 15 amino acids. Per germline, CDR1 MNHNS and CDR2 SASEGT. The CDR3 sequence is CASSEISGSSYEQYF. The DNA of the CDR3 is TGTGCCAGCAGTGAAATTAGCGGGAGTTCCTACGAGCAGTACTTC.

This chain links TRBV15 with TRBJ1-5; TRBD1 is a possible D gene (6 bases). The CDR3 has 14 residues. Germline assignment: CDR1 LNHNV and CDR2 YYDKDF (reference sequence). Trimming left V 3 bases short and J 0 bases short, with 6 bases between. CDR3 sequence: CATSSRGSNQPQHF. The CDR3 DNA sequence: TGTGCCACCAGCAGCAGGGGTAGCAATCAGCCCCAGCATTTT.

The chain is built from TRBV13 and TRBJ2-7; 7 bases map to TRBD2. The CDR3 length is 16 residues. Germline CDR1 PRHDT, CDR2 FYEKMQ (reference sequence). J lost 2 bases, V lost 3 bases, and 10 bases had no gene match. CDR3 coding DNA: TGTGCCAGCAGCTTCTCCAGCCGTGGGGGGGCCTACGAGCAGTACTTC. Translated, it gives CASSFSSRGGAYEQYF.